What follows are 28 T cell receptor beta chains derived from one specimen sequenced in a study of T cell responses to AZD1222 COVID-19 vaccine. Clones were read by immunoSEQ multiplex PCR, and TCRdb kept only the in-frame ones, dropping some. The sample has about 180,000 clones; 90% are singletons. The specimen comprised peripheral blood, sampled on day 0 of AZD1222 vaccination. The receptors originated from an adult in good health.

V gene TRBV5-1 combines with J gene TRBJ2-3; D might be TRBD2 (7 bases). V was pared by 4 bases and J by 4 bases, with 16 bases between. The germline CDR1 and CDR2 sequences are SGHRS and YFSETQ. The CDR3 consists of 15 residues. The CDR3 nucleotides are TGCGCCAGCAGCCCCGGGTCGGGGGGCGCAGATACGCAGTATTTT. Protein sequence: CASSPGSGGADTQYF.

DNA for the CDR3: TGTGCCAGCATTGGACAGGGTAACACTGAAGCTTTCTTT. The encoded protein is CASIGQGNTEAFF. The J gene is TRBJ1-1, the V gene TRBV2; 8 nucleotides match TRBD1. V gave up 7 bases and J gave up 2 bases; unmatched junction bases: 3. The germline V gene has CDR1 SNHLY and CDR2 FYNNEI. The CDR3 consists of 13 residues.

This chain connects TRBV24-1 to TRBJ2-3; TRBD1 matches 9 bases. The V gene end was trimmed by 4 bases and the J gene end by 1 base; junction bases not matched to a gene: 5. CDR1 and CDR2 (germline): KGHDR, SFDVKD. CDR3 length equals 16 residues. The CDR3 DNA is TGTGCCACCAGTGAAAACCGGGACAGGGGCACAGATACGCAGTATTTT. This sequence encodes CATSENRDRGTDTQYF.

This clone was detected many times. The CDR3 sequence is CASGPQGFSSPLHF. CDR3 nucleotide sequence: TGCGCCAGCGGACCCCAGGGATTTAGCTCACCCCTCCACTTT. The V gene is TRBV10-1, the J gene TRBJ1-6; D is possibly TRBD1 (5 bases). The CDR3 runs to 14 residues. V shed 8 bases and J shed 10 bases, with 18 bases lying between them. The germline V gene encodes CDR1 WNHNN and CDR2 SYGVQD (reference sequence).

The V gene is TRBV29-1, the J gene TRBJ1-5; D gene unclear. The CDR3 has 13 amino acids. CDR1 is SQVTM, CDR2 ANQGSEA, per germline. Trimming cost V 4 bases and J 2 bases, with 9 bases left between them. Here the CDR3 DNA reads TGCAGCGTTGTTTTAGCTCGCAATCAGCCCCAGCATTTT. Translated, it gives CSVVLARNQPQHF.

This clone was counted a single time. The chain carries TRBV24-1 and TRBJ2-1, with D maybe TRBD2 (6 bases). Trimming left V 6 bases short and J 8 bases short, with 19 bases between. Germline V gene lookup returns CDR1 KGHDR and CDR2 SFDVKD. This CDR3 spans 15 amino acids. The CDR3 DNA sequence: TGTGCCACCAGTCTTTCCGGGAGCTCTGGGGATGAGCAGTTCTTC. It codes for CATSLSGSSGDEQFF.

The V gene is TRBV28, the J gene TRBJ1-2; perhaps TRBD1 as D (5 bases). The V and J ends lost 6 bases and 6 bases respectively, with 26 bases between them. Germline V gene data show CDR1 as MDHEN and CDR2 as SYDVKM. CDR3 length: 17 residues. CDR3 sequence: CASRLDFYRGGLHGYTF. CDR3 DNA sequence: TGTGCCAGCAGACTCGATTTTTATCGGGGGGGGTTGCATGGCTACACCTTC.

The chain recombines TRBV28 with TRBJ1-5; D not certain. CDR3 length: 15 amino acids. V lost 2 bases and J 7 bases, leaving 15 bases between the germline ends. Germline CDR1 MDHEN, CDR2 SYDVKM. The CDR3 here is CASSLAVPEEQPQHF. Written as DNA, the CDR3 is TGTGCCAGCAGTTTAGCGGTACCGGAGGAGCAGCCCCAGCATTTT. The complete variable domain, with remaining parts taken from reference TRBV28 and TRBJ1-5, reads DVKVTQSSRYLVKRTGEKVFLECVQDMDHENMFWYRQDPGLGLRLIYFSYDVKMKEKGDIPEGYSVSREKKERFSLILESASTNQTSMYLCASSLAVPEEQPQHFGDGTRLSIL.

This rearrangement joins TRBV10-3 to TRBJ1-5; tentatively, D is TRBD1 (5 bases). The CDR3 sequence is 15 residues long. The V and J ends lost 5 bases and 6 bases respectively, with 17 bases between them. Germline CDR1 is ENHRY and CDR2 is SYGVKD. The DNA for the CDR3 is TGTGCCATCAGTTTTTCGCCCGACGACAGTCAGCCCCAGCATTTT. It is translated as CAISFSPDDSQPQHF.

This rearrangement joins TRBV5-5 to TRBJ2-4, with D unclear. The CDR3 runs to 13 residues. Germline lookup yields CDR1 SGHKS and CDR2 YYEKEE (reference sequence). V lost 4 bases, J lost 6 bases, and 11 bases lay in between. The CDR3 here is CASSSRALNIQYF. The CDR3 DNA reads as TGTGCCAGCAGCAGCCGGGCGTTAAACATTCAGTACTTC.

The chain joins TRBV7-8 to TRBJ1-1, with 9 bases aligning to TRBD1. Per germline, CDR1 SGHVS and CDR2 FQNEAQ. V shed 0 bases, J shed 5 bases, and the junction held 4 bases outside the gene matches. The length of the CDR3 is 15 residues. CDR3 DNA: TGTGCCAGCAGCTTAGCGGGACAGGGCATAACTGAAGCTTTCTTT. It codes for CASSLAGQGITEAFF.

The gene calls are TRBV5-4 and TRBJ1-2; D remains ambiguous. Trimming stripped 1 base from V and 4 bases from J, with 11 bases between. Germline lookup yields CDR1 SGHNT and CDR2 YYREEE (reference sequence). CDR3 size: 14 residues. CDR3 protein: CASSLQGLRYGYTF. The DNA for the CDR3 is TGTGCCAGCAGCTTGCAAGGGCTTCGCTATGGCTACACCTTC.

The CDR3 DNA follows: TGTGCCAGCAGTGCCTGGACGGAGCGGGGGGGGGCTCCAGTCGATGAGCAGTTCTTC. Its protein is CASSAWTERGGAPVDEQFF. The V and J genes are TRBV6-2 or TRBV6-3 and TRBJ2-1; 10 bases match TRBD2. Germline V gives CDR1 MNHEY, CDR2 SVGEGT. This CDR3 spans 19 amino acids. V gave up 5 bases and J gave up 8 bases; unmatched junction bases: 21.

CDR3 amino acids: CASSLLITDTQYF. The CDR3 DNA follows: TGCGCCAGCAGCTTGCTGATCACAGATACGCAGTATTTT. This chain connects TRBV5-1 to TRBJ2-3; D remains unclear. V lost 1 base and J 2 bases, leaving 5 bases between the germline ends. CDR1 is SGHRS and CDR2 is YFSETQ in the germline V gene. This CDR3 region has 13 residues.

The chain uses TRBV7-3 and TRBJ2-1; D remains ambiguous. Trimming shortened V by 5 bases and J by 7 bases, and 12 bases separated the two germline ends. Germline values: CDR1 SGHTA, CDR2 FQGTGA. The CDR3 sequence is 13 residues long. The CDR3 region is CASSRQAFNEQFF. The CDR3 DNA reads as TGTGCCAGCAGCCGTCAGGCTTTTAATGAGCAGTTCTTC.

The gene calls are TRBV5-4 and TRBJ1-2; D perhaps matches TRBD1 (6 bases). The V gene's germline CDR1 is SGHNT and CDR2 YYREEE (reference sequence). This CDR3 contains 15 residues. Trimming shortened V by 0 bases and J by 1 base, and 10 bases separated the two germline ends. CDR3 coding DNA: TGTGCCAGCAGCTTGGACCAGGGGCTTAACTATGGCTACACCTTC. Protein product: CASSLDQGLNYGYTF. Filled out from reference TRBV5-4 and TRBJ1-2, the complete variable domain reads ETGVTQSPTHLIKTRGQQVTLRCSSQSGHNTVSWYQQALGQGPQFIFQYYREEENGRGNFPPRFSGLQFPNYSSELNVNALELDDSALYLCASSLDQGLNYGYTFGSGTRLTVV.

The chain uses TRBV7-9 and TRBJ1-6; TRBD1 aligns across 9 bases. Trimming at V came to 5 bases and at J to 8 bases, leaving 10 bases not matched to a gene. The CDR3 spans 16 residues. Germline CDR1 reads SEHNR; CDR2 reads FQNEAQ (reference sequence). The CDR3 loop is CASSDNRGLSDSPLHF. CDR3 DNA sequence: TGTGCCAGCAGCGACAACAGGGGGCTCTCCGATTCACCCCTCCACTTT.

In its sample, this clone was seen a few times. The chain couples TRBV19 to TRBJ1-2, with TRBD1 as a possible D gene (6 bases). Trimming shortened V by 6 bases and J by 6 bases, and 17 bases separated the two germline ends. The CDR3 length is 14 residues. CDR1 and CDR2 (germline): LNHDA, SQIVND (reference sequence). The CDR3 bases are TGTGCCAGTAGCCCGACAGGTGTGGCGCATGGCTACACCTTC. Protein product: CASSPTGVAHGYTF.

This chain connects TRBV4-3 to TRBJ1-4; no clear D. Germline V gives CDR1 LGHNA, CDR2 YSLEER. Trimming left V 0 bases short and J 0 bases short, with 8 bases between. The CDR3 totals 16 residues. For the CDR3, the DNA is TGCGCCAGCAGCCAAGATCTGGGGACAACTAATGAAAAACTGTTTTTT. As protein: CASSQDLGTTNEKLFF.

This clone was seen once. The chain has TRBV19 and TRBJ1-5; no clear D. The V and J ends lost 10 bases and 2 bases respectively, with 24 bases between them. Germline CDR1 is LNHDA and CDR2 is SQIVND (reference sequence). There are 17 residues in the CDR3. The CDR3 DNA is TGTGCCACCCGGGATAGGATATTGAGCCGGCGCAATCAGCCCCAGCATTTT. Its translation: CATRDRILSRRNQPQHF.

The genes are TRBV5-6 and TRBJ1-2, with a tentative D call TRBD1 (5 bases). The CDR3 has 18 amino acids. The germline V gene encodes CDR1 SGHDT and CDR2 YYEEEE. Trimming removed 4 bases from V and 2 bases from J, with 24 bases in between. The DNA for the CDR3 is TGTGCCAGCAGCCTATATGTTTGGACGTCCAGGGAGAACTATGGCTACACCTTC. As protein: CASSLYVWTSRENYGYTF.

The chain uses TRBV11-3 and TRBJ2-5; possibly TRBD1 for D (6 bases). Trimming took 6 bases from V and 5 from J, leaving 25 bases between them. The CDR3 spans 17 residues. Germline CDR1 is SGHNT and CDR2 is YENEEA. CDR3 sequence reads: CASSLRWAEITGETQYF. CDR3 DNA sequence: TGTGCCAGCAGTCTCCGGTGGGCAGAGATTACAGGGGAGACCCAGTACTTC.

The chain uses TRBV14 and TRBJ1-2; D is unclear. Deletions cut 4 bases from V and 4 bases from J, with 7 bases between. Germline CDR1 reads SGHDN; CDR2 reads FVKESK. The CDR3 is 12 amino acids. Here the CDR3 reads CASSPGLYGYTF. CDR3 nucleotide sequence: TGTGCCAGCAGCCCTGGACTCTATGGCTACACCTTC.

V usage is TRBV2 and J usage is TRBJ1-2, with TRBD1 as a possible D gene (6 bases). The germline V gene has CDR1 SNHLY and CDR2 FYNNEI. CDR3 size: 13 residues. The V end was cut by 7 bases, the J end by 8 bases, with 17 bases between. The CDR3 coding sequence is TGTGCCAGCAAGAACGGGGGGGCGCTCGGCTACACCTTC. As protein: CASKNGGALGYTF.

This chain links TRBV5-1 with TRBJ2-2; D is uncertain. V was pared by 6 bases and J by 3 bases, with 12 bases between. Germline V gene data show CDR1 as SGHRS and CDR2 as YFSETQ. The CDR3 is 14 amino acids. CDR3 in amino acids: CASKVESYTGELFF. The DNA of the CDR3 is TGCGCCAGCAAGGTCGAGTCTTACACCGGGGAGCTGTTTTTT.

This clone was found once. The chain joins TRBV2 to TRBJ2-1; TRBD2 aligns across 8 bases. Germline V gene lookup returns CDR1 SNHLY and CDR2 FYNNEI. The trim removed 7 bases at V and 9 bases at J, leaving 11 bases unmatched. The CDR3 loop spans 14 amino acids. The CDR3 nucleotides read TGTGCCAGCAAGGTTGGGACTAGTTCCAGTGAGCAGTTCTTC. It specifies CASKVGTSSSEQFF.

The chain recombines TRBV28 with TRBJ1-2; D not resolved. Trimming shortened V by 4 bases and J by 2 bases, and 5 bases separated the two germline ends. The CDR3 runs to 12 residues. The germline V gene encodes CDR1 MDHEN and CDR2 SYDVKM. The CDR3 DNA sequence: TGTGCCAGCAGTTGGCTAAACTATGGCTACACCTTC. Translated: CASSWLNYGYTF.

This clone was observed once. The same CDR3 can be traced to other DNA sequences in this sample. This chain connects TRBV28 to TRBJ1-5; D call uncertain. Germline V gene sequence: CDR1 MDHEN, CDR2 SYDVKM. With 3 bases removed from V and 1 base from J, the gap between germline ends came to 1 base. The CDR3 sequence is 12 residues long. CDR3 DNA sequence: TGTGCCAGCAGTTTCAGCAATCAGCCCCAGCATTTT. Protein sequence: CASSFSNQPQHF.